The 27 T cell receptor beta chains presented below share a single source sample, sequenced in a study of post-analysis software for immune sequencing data. Findings of the study overall: Among five TRBV segments more frequent in patients than controls were TRBV5-6, TRBV5-1 and TRBV20-1.

Antigen specificity for these receptors is unknown. TCR beta cDNA libraries included unique molecular identifiers. TCRdb analysed the PCR reads with MiXCR anew, one entry per CDR3 protein. Among 350,000 to 450,000 distinct CDR3 sequences listed, 30% to 40% were seen once. The sequenced material came from blood. The receptors here all came from a girl aged 2-10 years with multiple sclerosis.

The chain is built from TRBV20-1 and TRBJ2-5, with 7 bases matching TRBD2. J was trimmed by 7 bases and V by 0 bases; bases with no gene match: 14. Germline V gene lookup returns CDR1 DFQATT and CDR2 SNEGSKA (reference sequence). The CDR3 extends over 16 amino acids. CDR3 region: CSARDIRLAAPRTQYF. The DNA of the CDR3 is TGCAGTGCTAGAGATATCAGGCTAGCGGCGCCCCGGACCCAGTACTTC.

This clonotype was counted between two and nine times. The chain joins TRBV4-3 to TRBJ2-7; a possible D gene is TRBD2 (5 bases). Between the trimmed V and J ends, which lost 3 bases and 7 bases, there was a span of 19 bases. The CDR3 has 15 amino acids. CDR1 LGHNA and CDR2 YSLEER come from the germline V gene. This chain's CDR3 is CASSQASSQHNEQYF. The DNA of the CDR3 is TGCGCCAGCAGCCAGGCTTCTAGCCAACACAATGAGCAGTACTTC.

The rearrangement uses TRBV7-8 and TRBJ2-1; D is possibly TRBD2 (5 bases). Germline V gene lookup returns CDR1 SGHVS and CDR2 FQNEAQ. The germline V and J ends were trimmed by 7 bases and 0 bases, with 13 bases remaining between them. The CDR3 contains 15 residues. Here the CDR3 reads CASTIWESSYNEQFF. The CDR3 bases are TGTGCCAGCACCATTTGGGAGTCCTCCTACAATGAGCAGTTCTTC.

The chain employs TRBV11-2 and TRBJ2-3; 7 bases map to TRBD1. This CDR3 contains 14 residues. In germline, CDR1 is SGHAT, CDR2 FQNNGV. The junction had 3 bases not matched to a gene; V was cut back by 2 bases and J by 4 bases. CDR3 region: CASSLWTGPDTQYF. The DNA of the CDR3 is TGTGCCAGCAGCTTATGGACAGGTCCAGATACGCAGTATTTT.

This clonotype was counted a few times. The chain employs TRBV7-9 and TRBJ1-2, with D unresolved. The V end lost 5 bases, the J end lost 5 bases, and 18 bases lay between the germline ends. CDR3 length equals 15 residues. CDR1 is SEHNR, CDR2 FQNEAQ, per germline (reference sequence). This CDR3 is CASSTQTPVAYGYTF. Here the CDR3 DNA reads TGTGCCAGCAGCACTCAGACCCCGGTTGCATATGGCTACACCTTC.

The chain links TRBV9 to TRBJ2-1, with D hard to call. V was pared by 0 bases and J by 5 bases, with 15 bases between. CDR1 is SGDLS, CDR2 YYNGEE, per germline. The CDR3 sequence is 16 residues long. The DNA of the CDR3 is TGTGCCAGCAGCGTAGATTGGACCCGCGACGACAATGAGCAGTTCTTC. Translating it yields CASSVDWTRDDNEQFF.

The chain is built from TRBV29-1 and TRBJ2-3, with D unresolved. The V gene lost 7 bases and the J gene lost 3 bases, with 14 bases spanning the gap. This CDR3 is built from 13 residues. Looked up from germline, CDR1 is SQVTM and CDR2 is ANQGSEA. CDR3 sequence: CSGTFRGTDTQYF. The CDR3 DNA reads as TGCAGCGGTACATTCCGCGGTACAGATACGCAGTATTTT.

Only one count was recorded for this clonotype. The CDR3 DNA sequence: TGTGCCAGCAGTGTTCCGGGATCGTCCTACGAGCAGTACTTC. Translation: CASSVPGSSYEQYF. The genes are TRBV25-1 and TRBJ2-7; TRBD2 is a possible D gene (5 bases). Trimming pared 4 bases from V and 1 base from J, leaving 11 bases between. This CDR3 is built from 14 residues. The germline V gene encodes CDR1 MGHDK and CDR2 SYGVNS.

The chain carries TRBV7-6 and TRBJ2-7; D assignment may be TRBD1 or TRBD2 (6 bases each). V was shortened by 1 base and J by 7 bases, with 29 bases between the two germline ends. Germline lookup yields CDR1 SGHVS and CDR2 FNYEAQ. This CDR3 has 19 amino acids. The CDR3 bases are TGTGCCAGCAGCTTAGTCGAGGCAGGGGCTTTGGACCGGGGGATGGAGCAGTACTTC. Amino acid sequence: CASSLVEAGALDRGMEQYF.

The CDR3 loop reads CSARDRDDNEQFF. The CDR3 region has the DNA TGCAGTGCTAGAGACCGGGACGACAATGAGCAGTTCTTC. The chain joins TRBV20-1 to TRBJ2-1; D is perhaps TRBD1 or TRBD2 (5 bases each). The CDR3 has 13 residues. CDR1 is DFQATT, CDR2 SNEGSKA, per germline (reference sequence). V lost 0 bases, J lost 5 bases, and 8 bases lay in between.

This chain joins TRBV12-3 or TRBV12-4 and TRBJ1-2; TRBD1 matches 10 bases. V was pared by 5 bases and J by 8 bases, with 11 bases of the junction left unmatched. CDR3 length: 15 residues. CDR3 region: CASSRTRTGGEGYTF. CDR3 DNA: TGTGCCAGCAGTCGAACCCGGACAGGGGGTGAAGGCTACACCTTC.

The rearrangement joins TRBV28 to TRBJ2-7; 9 positions agree with TRBD1. The CDR3 is 15 amino acids. With 7 bases clipped from V and 6 bases from J, the junction kept 13 bases outside the gene matches. Germline CDR1 MDHEN, CDR2 SYDVKM. The CDR3 reads CASTTGGGIASEQYF. For the CDR3, the DNA is TGTGCCAGCACCACAGGGGGCGGGATTGCGTCCGAGCAGTACTTC.

The V and J genes are TRBV29-1 and TRBJ2-1; D perhaps matches TRBD1 (5 bases). With 1 base removed from V and 5 bases from J, the gap between germline ends came to 12 bases. The CDR3 sequence is 14 residues long. The V gene's germline CDR1 is SQVTM and CDR2 ANQGSEA. Here the CDR3 reads CSVEGGRVNNEQFF. CDR3 coding DNA: TGCAGCGTTGAAGGAGGCAGGGTAAACAATGAGCAGTTCTTC.

The rearrangement uses TRBV20-1 and TRBJ1-1, with unresolved D. The CDR3 loop spans 16 amino acids. V shed 5 bases and J shed 0 bases, with 19 bases lying between them. Germline V CDR1 and CDR2: DFQATT, SNEGSKA (reference sequence). CDR3 sequence: CSAPPSGRYMNTEAFF. The DNA for the CDR3 is TGCAGTGCTCCCCCCTCAGGTCGGTACATGAACACTGAAGCTTTCTTT.

This chain connects TRBV7-9 to TRBJ2-3, with 13 bases lining up with TRBD2. Trimming at V came to 2 bases and at J to 1 base, leaving 6 bases not matched to a gene. Looked up from germline, CDR1 is SEHNR and CDR2 is FQNEAQ (reference sequence). The CDR3 has 18 amino acids. The DNA of the CDR3 is TGTGCCAGCAGCTTAACTAGCGGGGGGGCCTTGGGCACAGATACGCAGTATTTT. It specifies CASSLTSGGALGTDTQYF.

This chain links TRBV4-3 with TRBJ2-7, with no clear D. Trimming shortened V by 2 bases and J by 3 bases, and 20 bases separated the two germline ends. Germline CDR1 reads LGHNA; CDR2 reads YSLEER. This CDR3 region has 17 residues. In DNA form, the CDR3 reads TGCGCCAGCAGCCAAAGGAGCCCCCCATTAGGGATCTACGAGCAGTACTTC. Its protein product is CASSQRSPPLGIYEQYF.

This clonotype was seen more than once but under ten times. The chain uses TRBV7-2 and TRBJ1-2; D is unclear. Germline V gene sequence: CDR1 SGHTA, CDR2 FQGNSA. Trimming pared 4 bases from V and 3 bases from J, leaving 18 bases between. This CDR3 has 16 residues. The CDR3 loop reads CASSSPKGQVHYGYTF. In DNA, the CDR3 is TGTGCCAGCAGCTCCCCTAAAGGGCAGGTCCACTATGGCTACACCTTC.

The V call is TRBV5-1, the J call TRBJ2-1; D gene unclear. This CDR3 contains 15 residues. CDR1 is SGHRS and CDR2 is YFSETQ in the germline V gene. Trimming left V 0 bases short and J 5 bases short, with 12 bases between. In nucleotides, the CDR3 is TGCGCCAGCAGCTTGGTACGCCCCCTTAACAATGAGCAGTTCTTC. Its protein is CASSLVRPLNNEQFF.

This clonotype was observed once. The rearrangement links TRBV7-2 to TRBJ1-2; D ambiguous. V was shortened by 5 bases and J by 6 bases, with 19 bases between the two germline ends. The CDR3 runs 15 residues. In germline, CDR1 is SGHTA, CDR2 FQGNSA. CDR3: CASSRFRAGADGYTF. Here the CDR3 DNA reads TGTGCCAGCAGCCGATTCCGGGCCGGCGCGGATGGCTACACCTTC.

The CDR3, as DNA: TGCGCCAGCAGCCAACCCTTCAGCGGGAGGGCGGGAAACATTCAGTACTTC. Amino acids: CASSQPFSGRAGNIQYF. The V gene is TRBV4-1, the J gene TRBJ2-4, with TRBD2 identical over 10 bases. V lost 2 bases, J lost 6 bases, and 10 bases stayed unmatched. The CDR3 length is 17 residues. CDR1 is MGHRA and CDR2 is YSYEKL in the germline V gene.

The chain uses TRBV20-1 and TRBJ1-2; D remains unclear. This CDR3 is built from 12 residues. Germline-derived CDR1 and CDR2 are DFQATT and SNEGSKA (reference sequence). Trimming took 6 bases from V and 8 from J, leaving 16 bases between them. CDR3 sequence reads: CSALRSHIGYTF. The CDR3 DNA follows: TGCAGTGCCCTCCGCTCACACATCGGCTACACCTTC.

The chain has TRBV10-3 and TRBJ2-3; D may match TRBD1 or TRBD2 (5 bases each). In germline, CDR1 is ENHRY, CDR2 SYGVKD. Deletions cut 10 bases from V and 0 bases from J, with 23 bases between. The CDR3 totals 17 residues. The CDR3 is CATGQGSMTSSTDTQYF. The CDR3 coding sequence is TGTGCCACGGGGCAGGGTTCCATGACTTCTAGCACAGATACGCAGTATTTT.

The rearrangement uses TRBV12-3 or TRBV12-4 and TRBJ2-3; maybe TRBD1 (5 bases). This CDR3 comprises 14 residues. V lost 3 bases and J lost 2, with 9 bases in between. The CDR3 DNA sequence: TGTGCCAGCAGTTTCGGACAAAACACAGATACGCAGTATTTT. Protein: CASSFGQNTDTQYF.

The gene calls are TRBV29-1 and TRBJ2-1; 8 bases are a match to TRBD2. CDR3 length equals 14 residues. Looked up from germline, CDR1 is SQVTM and CDR2 is ANQGSEA. The J segment lost 7 bases and the V segment lost 3 bases, leaving 8 bases of the junction unmatched. For the CDR3, the DNA is TGCAGCGTTGAGGTAGCGGGGAGGGGGAATGAGCAGTTCTTC. Amino acids: CSVEVAGRGNEQFF.

On this clonotype itself: The conserved closing phenylalanine or tryptophan is absent in this CDR3, likely reflecting a read error. This chain connects TRBV6-2 or TRBV6-3 to TRBJ2-7, with TRBD2 identical over 8 bases. Germline CDR1 reads MNHEY; CDR2 reads SVGEGT. The CDR3 loop spans 15 amino acids. For the CDR3, the DNA is TGTGCTAGCAGTCCGCTAGCGGGCAGTATCTACGAGCAGTACTTA. This translates into CASSPLAGSIYEQYL.

This clonotype was counted only a few times. The chain joins TRBV9 to TRBJ1-5, with D unclear. The germline V gene encodes CDR1 SGDLS and CDR2 YYNGEE. There are 15 residues in the CDR3. The V end lost 0 bases, the J end lost 0 bases, and 7 bases lay between the germline ends. The CDR3 coding sequence is TGTGCCAGCAGCGTAGGCAGTTATAGCAATCAGCCCCAGCATTTT. Amino acids: CASSVGSYSNQPQHF.

This chain uses TRBV29-1 with TRBJ2-1, with D maybe TRBD2 (5 bases). V lost 7 bases and J 0 bases, leaving 7 bases between the germline ends. Germline V gene data show CDR1 as SQVTM and CDR2 as ANQGSEA. CDR3 length equals 12 residues. Written as DNA, the CDR3 is TGCAGCGGCGGGTTCTCCTACAATGAGCAGTTCTTC. Its translation is CSGGFSYNEQFF.